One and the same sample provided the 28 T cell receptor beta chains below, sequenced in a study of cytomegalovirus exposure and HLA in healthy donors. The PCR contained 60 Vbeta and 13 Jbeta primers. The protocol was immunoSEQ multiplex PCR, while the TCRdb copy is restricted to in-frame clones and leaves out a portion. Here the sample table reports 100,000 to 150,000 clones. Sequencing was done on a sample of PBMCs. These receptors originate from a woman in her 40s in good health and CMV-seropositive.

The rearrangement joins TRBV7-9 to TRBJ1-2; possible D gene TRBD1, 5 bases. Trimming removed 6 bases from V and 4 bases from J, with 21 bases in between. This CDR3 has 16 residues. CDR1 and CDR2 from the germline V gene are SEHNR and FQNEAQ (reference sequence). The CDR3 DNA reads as TGTGCCAGCAGGGTGGGGGGAGGCGGAGCGGCCTATGGCTACACCTTC. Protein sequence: CASRVGGGGAAYGYTF.

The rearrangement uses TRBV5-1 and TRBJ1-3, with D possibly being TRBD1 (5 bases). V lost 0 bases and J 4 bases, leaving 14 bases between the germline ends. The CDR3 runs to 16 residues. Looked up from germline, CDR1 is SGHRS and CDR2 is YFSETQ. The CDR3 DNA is TGCGCCAGCAGCTTGGCCGCGCAGGGCCAGGGAAACACCATATATTTT. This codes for CASSLAAQGQGNTIYF.

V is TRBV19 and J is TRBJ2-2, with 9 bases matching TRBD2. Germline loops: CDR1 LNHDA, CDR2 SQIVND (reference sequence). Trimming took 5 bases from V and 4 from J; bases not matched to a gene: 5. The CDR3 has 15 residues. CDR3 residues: CASSQGLARTGELFF. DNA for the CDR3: TGTGCCAGTAGTCAAGGACTAGCGCGCACCGGGGAGCTGTTTTTT.

The CDR3 spells CASSFTGGETQYF. CDR3 bases: TGTGCCAGCAGCTTCACAGGGGGGGAGACCCAGTACTTC. V usage is TRBV11-1 and J usage is TRBJ2-5; 8 bases match TRBD1. The trim removed 3 bases at V and 5 bases at J, leaving 2 bases unmatched. The germline V gene has CDR1 SGHAT and CDR2 FQDESV (reference sequence). The CDR3 loop spans 13 amino acids.

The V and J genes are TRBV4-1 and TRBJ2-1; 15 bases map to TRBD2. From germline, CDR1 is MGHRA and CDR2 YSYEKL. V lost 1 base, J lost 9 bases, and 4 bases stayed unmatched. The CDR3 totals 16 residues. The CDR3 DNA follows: TGCGCCAGCAGCCAAGTCGGGACTAGCGGGAGGAGTGAGCAGTTCTTC. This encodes CASSQVGTSGRSEQFF.

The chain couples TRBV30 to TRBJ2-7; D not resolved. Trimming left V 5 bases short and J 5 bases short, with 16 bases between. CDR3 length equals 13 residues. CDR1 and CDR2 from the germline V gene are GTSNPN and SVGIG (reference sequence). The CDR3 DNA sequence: TGTGCCTGGGCGGTAGCACGGGTCCACGAGCAGTACTTC. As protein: CAWAVARVHEQYF.

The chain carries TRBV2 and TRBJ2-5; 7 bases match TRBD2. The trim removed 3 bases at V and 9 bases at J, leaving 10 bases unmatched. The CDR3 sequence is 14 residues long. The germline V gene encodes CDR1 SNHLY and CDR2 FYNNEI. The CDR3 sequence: CASSDREGGVAQYF. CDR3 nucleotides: TGTGCCAGCAGTGACAGGGAGGGAGGGGTGGCCCAGTACTTC.

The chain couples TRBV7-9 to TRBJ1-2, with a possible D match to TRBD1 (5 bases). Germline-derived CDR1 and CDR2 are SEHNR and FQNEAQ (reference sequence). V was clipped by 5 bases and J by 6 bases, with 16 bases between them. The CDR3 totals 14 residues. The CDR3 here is CASSNRSILDGYTF. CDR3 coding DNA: TGTGCCAGCAGCAACAGGTCCATCCTAGATGGCTACACCTTC. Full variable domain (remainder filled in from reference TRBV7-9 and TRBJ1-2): DTGVSQNPRHKITKRGQNVTFRCDPISEHNRLYWYRQTLGQGPEFLTYFQNEAQLEKSRLLSDRFSAERPKGSFSTLEIQRTEQGDSAMYLCASSNRSILDGYTFGSGTRLTVV.

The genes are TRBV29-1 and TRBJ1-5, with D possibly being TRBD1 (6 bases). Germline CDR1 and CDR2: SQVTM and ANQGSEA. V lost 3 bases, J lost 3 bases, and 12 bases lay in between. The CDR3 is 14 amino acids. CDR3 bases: TGCAGCGTTGAGGTCACAGGGCCCAATCAGCCCCAGCATTTT. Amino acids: CSVEVTGPNQPQHF.

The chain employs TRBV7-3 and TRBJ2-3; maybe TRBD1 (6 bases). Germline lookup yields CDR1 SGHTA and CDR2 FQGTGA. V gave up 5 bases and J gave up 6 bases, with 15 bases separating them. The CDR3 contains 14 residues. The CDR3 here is CASSAKGGWDTQYF. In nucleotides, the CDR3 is TGTGCCAGCAGCGCAAAAGGGGGTTGGGATACGCAGTATTTT.

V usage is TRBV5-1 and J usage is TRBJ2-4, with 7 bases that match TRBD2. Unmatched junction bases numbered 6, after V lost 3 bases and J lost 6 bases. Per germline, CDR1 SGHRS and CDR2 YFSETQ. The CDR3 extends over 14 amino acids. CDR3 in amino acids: CASSWEGRGNIQYF. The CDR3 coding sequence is TGCGCCAGCAGCTGGGAGGGCCGGGGAAACATTCAGTACTTC. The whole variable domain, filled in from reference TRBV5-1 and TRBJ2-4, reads KAGVTQTPRYLIKTRGQQVTLSCSPISGHRSVSWYQQTPGQGLQFLFEYFSETQRNKGNFPGRFSGRQFSNSRSEMNVSTLELGDSALYLCASSWEGRGNIQYFGAGTRLSVL.

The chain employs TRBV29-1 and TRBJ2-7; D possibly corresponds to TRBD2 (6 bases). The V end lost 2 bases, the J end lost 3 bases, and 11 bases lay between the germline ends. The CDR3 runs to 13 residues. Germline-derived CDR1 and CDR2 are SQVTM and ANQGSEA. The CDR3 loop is CSVEKLAGYEQYF. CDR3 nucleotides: TGCAGCGTTGAAAAACTAGCTGGCTACGAGCAGTACTTC.

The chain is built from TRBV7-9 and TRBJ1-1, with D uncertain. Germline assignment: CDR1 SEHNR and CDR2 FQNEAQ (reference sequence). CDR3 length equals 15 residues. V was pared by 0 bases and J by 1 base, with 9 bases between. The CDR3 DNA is TGTGCCAGCAGCTTAGCGCGGTTAAGGAACACTGAAGCTTTCTTT. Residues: CASSLARLRNTEAFF. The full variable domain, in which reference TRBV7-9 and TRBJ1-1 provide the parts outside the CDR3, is DTGVSQNPRHKITKRGQNVTFRCDPISEHNRLYWYRQTLGQGPEFLTYFQNEAQLEKSRLLSDRFSAERPKGSFSTLEIQRTEQGDSAMYLCASSLARLRNTEAFFGQGTRLTVV.

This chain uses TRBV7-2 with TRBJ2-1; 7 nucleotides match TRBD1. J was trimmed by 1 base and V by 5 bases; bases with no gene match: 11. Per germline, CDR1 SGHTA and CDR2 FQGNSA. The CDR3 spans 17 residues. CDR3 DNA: TGTGCCAGCAGCCCGCGGTTCAGGGGGTCTTCCTACAATGAGCAGTTCTTC. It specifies CASSPRFRGSSYNEQFF.

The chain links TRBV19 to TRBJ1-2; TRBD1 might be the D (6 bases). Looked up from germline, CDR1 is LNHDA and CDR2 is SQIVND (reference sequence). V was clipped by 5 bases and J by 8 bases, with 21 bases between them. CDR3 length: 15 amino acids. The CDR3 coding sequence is TGTGCCAGTAGTGAAAAATTTCTGGGGGCAGGGGGCTACACCTTC. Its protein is CASSEKFLGAGGYTF.

CDR3 sequence (DNA): TGCGCCAGCAGCTGGGGGGGGAACACTGAAGCTTTCTTT. This codes for CASSWGGNTEAFF. This chain uses TRBV5-1 with TRBJ1-1, with D tentatively TRBD1 (5 bases). The germline V gene encodes CDR1 SGHRS and CDR2 YFSETQ. V was pared by 3 bases and J by 1 base, with 7 bases between. The CDR3 runs 13 residues.

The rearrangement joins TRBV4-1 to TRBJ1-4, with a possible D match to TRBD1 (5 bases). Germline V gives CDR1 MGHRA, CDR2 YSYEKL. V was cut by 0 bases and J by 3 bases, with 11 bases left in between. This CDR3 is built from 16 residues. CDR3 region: CASSQDGVTANEKLFF. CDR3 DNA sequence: TGCGCCAGCAGCCAAGATGGTGTGACAGCTAATGAAAAACTGTTTTTT.

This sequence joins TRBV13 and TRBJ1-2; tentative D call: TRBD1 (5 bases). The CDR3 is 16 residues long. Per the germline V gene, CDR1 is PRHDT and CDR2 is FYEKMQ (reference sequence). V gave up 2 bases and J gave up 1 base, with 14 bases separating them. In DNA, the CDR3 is TGTGCCAGCAGCTTAAGAGGTTTAGGGGTTAACTATGGCTACACCTTC. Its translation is CASSLRGLGVNYGYTF.

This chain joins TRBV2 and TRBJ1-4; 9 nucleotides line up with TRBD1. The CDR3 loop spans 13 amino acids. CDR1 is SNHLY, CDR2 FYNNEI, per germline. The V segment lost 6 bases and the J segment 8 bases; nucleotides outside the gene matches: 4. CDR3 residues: CASRDRGREKLFF. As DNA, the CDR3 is TGTGCCAGCAGGGACAGGGGACGGGAAAAACTGTTTTTT.

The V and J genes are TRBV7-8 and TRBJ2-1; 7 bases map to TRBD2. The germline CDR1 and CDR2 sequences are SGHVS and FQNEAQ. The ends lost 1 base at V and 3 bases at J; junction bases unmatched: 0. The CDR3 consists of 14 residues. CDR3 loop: CASSLGGGYNEQFF. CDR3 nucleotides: TGTGCCAGCAGCTTAGGGGGGGGCTACAATGAGCAGTTCTTC.

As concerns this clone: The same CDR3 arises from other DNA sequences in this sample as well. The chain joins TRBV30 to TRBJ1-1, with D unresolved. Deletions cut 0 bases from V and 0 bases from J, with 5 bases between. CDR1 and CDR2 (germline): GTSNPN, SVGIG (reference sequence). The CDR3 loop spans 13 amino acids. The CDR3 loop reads CAWSVSLNTEAFF. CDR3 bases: TGTGCCTGGAGTGTATCATTGAACACTGAAGCTTTCTTT.

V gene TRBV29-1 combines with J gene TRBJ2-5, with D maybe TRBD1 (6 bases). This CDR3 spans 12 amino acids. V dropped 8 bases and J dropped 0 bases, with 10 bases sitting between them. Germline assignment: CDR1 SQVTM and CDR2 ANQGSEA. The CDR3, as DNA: TGCAGCACCAGGACAGACCAAGAGACCCAGTACTTC. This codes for CSTRTDQETQYF.

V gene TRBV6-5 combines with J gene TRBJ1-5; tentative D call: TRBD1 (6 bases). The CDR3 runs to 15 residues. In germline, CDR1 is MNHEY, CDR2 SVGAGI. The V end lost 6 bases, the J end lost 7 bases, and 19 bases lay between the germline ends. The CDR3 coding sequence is TGTGCCAGCAGCCCATCGGGGGGGGCTGGGCAGCCCCAGCATTTT. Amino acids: CASSPSGGAGQPQHF.

The CDR3 loop is CASSYSDGGRGQPQHF. In DNA, the CDR3 is TGTGCCAGCAGTTACTCCGACGGGGGGAGGGGTCAGCCCCAGCATTTT. The genes are TRBV6-6 and TRBJ1-5, with TRBD1 as a possible D gene (5 bases). This CDR3 is 16 amino acids long. The germline gives CDR1 MNHNY, CDR2 SVGAGI (reference sequence). The V gene lost 0 bases and the J gene lost 6 bases, with 15 bases spanning the gap.

The CDR3 spells CAWDRGGTEAFF. The CDR3 bases are TGTGCCTGGGACAGGGGTGGCACTGAAGCTTTCTTT. The chain recombines TRBV30 with TRBJ1-1, with 8 positions matching TRBD1. This CDR3 has 12 residues. The ends lost 5 bases at V and 4 bases at J; junction bases unmatched: 3. Germline-derived CDR1 and CDR2 are GTSNPN and SVGIG (reference sequence).

The DNA for the CDR3 is TGCGCCAGCAGCTTGCAGGCCAGGTCGATTACTGGAAACACCATATATTTT. Translating gives CASSLQARSITGNTIYF. The rearrangement uses TRBV5-1 and TRBJ1-3; D unresolved. The CDR3 loop spans 17 amino acids. Germline V lookup: CDR1 SGHRS, CDR2 YFSETQ. The V gene lost 1 base and the J gene lost 2 bases, with 16 bases spanning the gap. Combining the CDR3 with reference TRBV5-1 and TRBJ1-3 gives the whole variable domain KAGVTQTPRYLIKTRGQQVTLSCSPISGHRSVSWYQQTPGQGLQFLFEYFSETQRNKGNFPGRFSGRQFSNSRSEMNVSTLELGDSALYLCASSLQARSITGNTIYFGEGSWLTVV.

Here the CDR3 DNA reads TGTGCCACCAGCAGAGCCGGGACAGGGGAAAGAGAGACCCAGTACTTC. It encodes CATSRAGTGERETQYF. The chain combines TRBV15 with TRBJ2-5, with TRBD1 identical over 10 bases. From germline, CDR1 is LNHNV and CDR2 YYDKDF (reference sequence). The CDR3 is 16 residues long. The J segment lost 4 bases and the V segment lost 1 base, leaving 6 bases of the junction unmatched.

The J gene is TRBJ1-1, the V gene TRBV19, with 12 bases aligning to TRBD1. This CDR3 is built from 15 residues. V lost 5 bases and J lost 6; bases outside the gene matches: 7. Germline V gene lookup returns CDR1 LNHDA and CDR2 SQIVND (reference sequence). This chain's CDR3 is CASSSGTGGFSEAFF. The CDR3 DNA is TGTGCCAGTAGTTCCGGGACAGGGGGCTTTTCTGAAGCTTTCTTT. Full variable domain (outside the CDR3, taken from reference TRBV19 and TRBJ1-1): DGGITQSPKYLFRKEGQNVTLSCEQNLNHDAMYWYRQDPGQGLRLIYYSQIVNDFQKGDIAEGYSVSREKKESFPLTVTSAQKNPTAFYLCASSSGTGGFSEAFFGQGTRLTVV.